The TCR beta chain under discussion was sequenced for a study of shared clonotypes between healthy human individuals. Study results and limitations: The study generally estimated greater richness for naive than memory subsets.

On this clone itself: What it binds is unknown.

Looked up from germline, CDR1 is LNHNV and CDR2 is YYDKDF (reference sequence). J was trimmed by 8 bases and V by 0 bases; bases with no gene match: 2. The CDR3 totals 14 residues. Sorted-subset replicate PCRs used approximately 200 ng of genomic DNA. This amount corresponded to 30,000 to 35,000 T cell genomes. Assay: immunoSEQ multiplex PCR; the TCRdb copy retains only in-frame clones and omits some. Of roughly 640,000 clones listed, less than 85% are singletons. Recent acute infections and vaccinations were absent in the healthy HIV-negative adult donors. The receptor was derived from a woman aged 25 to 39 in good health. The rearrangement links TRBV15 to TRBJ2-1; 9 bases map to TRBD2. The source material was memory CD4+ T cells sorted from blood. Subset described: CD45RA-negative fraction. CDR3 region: CATSRELAGDEQFF. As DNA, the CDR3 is TGTGCCACCAGCAGAGAATTAGCGGGAGATGAGCAGTTCTTC.